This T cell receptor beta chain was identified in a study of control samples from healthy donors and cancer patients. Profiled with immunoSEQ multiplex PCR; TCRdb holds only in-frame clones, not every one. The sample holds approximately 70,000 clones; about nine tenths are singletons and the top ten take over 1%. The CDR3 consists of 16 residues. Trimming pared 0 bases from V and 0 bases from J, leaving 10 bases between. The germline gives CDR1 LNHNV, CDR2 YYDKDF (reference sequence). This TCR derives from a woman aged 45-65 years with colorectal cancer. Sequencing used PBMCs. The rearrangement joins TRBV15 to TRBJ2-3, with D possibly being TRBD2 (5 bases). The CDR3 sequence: CATSRDKAASTDTQYF. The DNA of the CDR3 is TGTGCCACCAGCAGAGATAAAGCGGCTAGCACAGATACGCAGTATTTT.